This T cell receptor (beta chain) derives from a study of CD8+ T cells in alopecia areata. Germline V gene sequence: CDR1 SGDLS, CDR2 YYNGEE. The CDR3 covers 16 residues. The V and J ends lost 0 bases and 1 base respectively, with 14 bases between them. It was cDNA, reverse transcribed from extracted RNA, that served as the sequencing template. Assay used: immunoSEQ multiplex PCR; TCRdb lists only in-frame clones, some missing. The sample has 100,000 to 150,000 clones, roughly 58% seen once. The chain links TRBV9 to TRBJ2-7; unclear D gene. This TCR was sampled from a human donor with alopecia areata. The sample here was CD4+ T cells sorted from blood, taken at week 0. CDR3 sequence reads: CASSVVKQCSSYEQYF. CDR3 bases: TGTGCCAGCAGCGTAGTAAAACAGTGTAGTTCCTACGAGCAGTACTTC.